The 10 T cell receptor beta chains below come from one sample, sequenced in a study of blood T cell repertoires in COVID-19. Some clones are missing from TCRdb's copy, which holds only in-frame ones; the method was immunoSEQ multiplex PCR. In the table there are 40,000 or so clones, roughly 85% of which are singletons. The sequenced sample was peripheral blood. Receptors were obtained from a man aged 35 to 55 with active COVID-19.

The chain joins TRBV19 to TRBJ2-3, with 13 positions matching TRBD2. CDR1 LNHDA and CDR2 SQIVND come from the germline V gene (reference sequence). V dropped 4 bases and J dropped 0; count of bases not matched to a gene: 25. The CDR3 contains 24 residues. In DNA form, the CDR3 reads TGTGCCAGTAGTACACCCTCAGTTATTGGACTAGCGGGAGTCACGACATCTAGCACAGATACGCAGTATTTT. Translation gives CASSTPSVIGLAGVTTSSTDTQYF.

The J gene is TRBJ2-3, the V gene TRBV7-9; 10 bases match TRBD1. Looked up from germline, CDR1 is SEHNR and CDR2 is FQNEAQ (reference sequence). V lost 4 bases and J lost 4; bases outside the gene matches: 5. The CDR3 extends over 15 amino acids. CDR3 amino acids: CASSYGQGDADTQYF. CDR3 coding DNA: TGTGCCAGCAGCTACGGACAGGGGGACGCAGATACGCAGTATTTT.

The rearrangement uses TRBV18 and TRBJ2-1, with D maybe TRBD2 (6 bases). Trimming removed 1 base at V and 0 bases at J, with 13 bases between. The CDR3 runs to 17 residues. Germline loops: CDR1 KGHSH, CDR2 LQKENI. The CDR3: CASSPQPAGSSYNEQFF. The CDR3 DNA follows: TGTGCCAGCTCACCACAACCAGCGGGTAGCTCCTACAATGAGCAGTTCTTC.

This clone was seen just once. The rearrangement links TRBV25-1 to TRBJ1-2; D ambiguous. Germline CDR1 is MGHDK and CDR2 is SYGVNS. V was pared by 8 bases and J by 3 bases, with 19 bases between. The CDR3 is made up of 15 amino acids. For the CDR3, the DNA is TGTGCCAGCCACCCTTACCCCTTTAGAGACTATGGCTACACCTTC. As protein: CASHPYPFRDYGYTF.

The genes are TRBV19 and TRBJ1-6; TRBD1 might be the D (6 bases). Trimming left V 7 bases short and J 0 bases short, with 13 bases between. The CDR3 has 16 amino acids. Germline-derived CDR1 and CDR2 are LNHDA and SQIVND (reference sequence). CDR3 amino acids: CASNDQGSSYNSPLHF. In DNA form, the CDR3 reads TGTGCCAGTAATGATCAGGGGAGCTCCTATAATTCACCCCTCCACTTT. Using reference TRBV19 and TRBJ1-6 for the parts outside the CDR3, the full variable domain is DGGITQSPKYLFRKEGQNVTLSCEQNLNHDAMYWYRQDPGQGLRLIYYSQIVNDFQKGDIAEGYSVSREKKESFPLTVTSAQKNPTAFYLCASNDQGSSYNSPLHFGNGTRLTVT.

This clone was detected once. The chain recombines TRBV11-3 with TRBJ2-1; 10 positions match TRBD1. The germline CDR1 and CDR2 sequences are SGHNT and YENEEA. V shed 5 bases, J shed 8 bases, and the junction held 9 bases outside the gene matches. The CDR3 sequence is 15 residues long. The CDR3 here is CASSARGQGGHEQFF. CDR3 DNA sequence: TGTGCCAGCAGCGCCCGCGGACAGGGGGGACATGAGCAGTTCTTC.

In the case of this clone: The sample holds other DNA sequences that translate to the same CDR3. The chain carries TRBV30 and TRBJ1-1; possibly TRBD1 for D (5 bases). CDR1 and CDR2 (germline): GTSNPN, SVGIG (reference sequence). Trimming took off 3 bases at V and 0 bases at J, with 14 bases between the two ends. This CDR3 spans 15 amino acids. CDR3 sequence reads: CAWSAGTPMNTEAFF. In nucleotides, the CDR3 is TGTGCCTGGAGCGCCGGGACTCCCATGAACACTGAAGCTTTCTTT. Based on the CDR3 plus reference TRBV30 and TRBJ1-1, the full variable domain is SQTIHQWPATLVQPVGSPLSLECTVEGTSNPNLYWYRQAAGRGLQLLFYSVGIGQISSEVPQNLSASRPQDRQFILSSKKLLLSDSGFYLCAWSAGTPMNTEAFFGQGTRLTVV.

The chain links TRBV21-1 to TRBJ1-5; the D call in the table, TRBD1, was not verified against the DNA. TRBV21-1 is a pseudogene. The CDR3 runs to 13 residues. CDR3 in amino acids: CATTDRGYQPQHF. In DNA form, the CDR3 reads TGTGCCACCACGGACAGGGGGTATCAGCCCCAGCATTTT.

The V and J genes are TRBV27 and TRBJ2-3; possible D gene TRBD1, 6 bases. With 6 bases removed from V and 4 bases from J, the gap between germline ends came to 14 bases. Looked up from germline, CDR1 is MNHEY and CDR2 is SMNVEV (reference sequence). This CDR3 region has 14 residues. CDR3 sequence reads: CASSLVTGSDTQYF. For the CDR3, the DNA is TGTGCCAGCAGCCTGGTCACAGGGTCAGATACGCAGTATTTT.

This clone was seen just once. The chain uses TRBV7-9 and TRBJ2-5; D is perhaps TRBD2 (6 bases). The germline gives CDR1 SEHNR, CDR2 FQNEAQ (reference sequence). CDR3 length: 16 residues. Trimming removed 1 base at V and 8 bases at J, with 20 bases between. This chain's CDR3 is CASSLGGVAVQGTQYF. The CDR3, as DNA: TGTGCCAGCAGCTTAGGGGGAGTAGCGGTTCAAGGTACCCAGTACTTC. Filled out from reference TRBV7-9 and TRBJ2-5, the complete variable domain reads DTGVSQNPRHKITKRGQNVTFRCDPISEHNRLYWYRQTLGQGPEFLTYFQNEAQLEKSRLLSDRFSAERPKGSFSTLEIQRTEQGDSAMYLCASSLGGVAVQGTQYFGPGTRLLVL.